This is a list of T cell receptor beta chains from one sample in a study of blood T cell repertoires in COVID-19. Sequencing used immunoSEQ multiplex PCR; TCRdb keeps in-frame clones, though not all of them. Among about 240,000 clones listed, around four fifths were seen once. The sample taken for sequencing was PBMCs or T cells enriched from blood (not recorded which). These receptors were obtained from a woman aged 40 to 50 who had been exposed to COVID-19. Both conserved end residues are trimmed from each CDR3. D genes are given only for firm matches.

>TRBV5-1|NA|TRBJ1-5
ASSPLMGQPQH
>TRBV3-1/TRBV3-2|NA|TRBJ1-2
ASSRGGTASNYGYT
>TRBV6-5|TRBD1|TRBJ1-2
ASSQKGQGYGYT
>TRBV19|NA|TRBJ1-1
ASSIPGVTTEAF
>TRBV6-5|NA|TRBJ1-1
ASSYTYDSAEAF
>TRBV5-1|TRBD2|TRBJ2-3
ASSLSGGARTDTQY
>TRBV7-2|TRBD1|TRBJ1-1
ASSLYDPGTGSAF
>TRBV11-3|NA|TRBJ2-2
ASSLDGETGELF
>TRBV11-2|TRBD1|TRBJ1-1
ASSRGQGGTEAF
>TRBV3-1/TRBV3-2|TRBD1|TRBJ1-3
ASSPRGAGNTIY
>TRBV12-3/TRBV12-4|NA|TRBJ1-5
ASSLTPGRPQH
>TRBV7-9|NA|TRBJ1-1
ASSLGPGSTEAF
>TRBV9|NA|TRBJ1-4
ASSAYPGAKLF
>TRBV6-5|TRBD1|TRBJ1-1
ASSTGGRDTEAF
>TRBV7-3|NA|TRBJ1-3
ASSPGAGNTIY
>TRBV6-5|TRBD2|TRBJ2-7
ASSREGRASDEQY
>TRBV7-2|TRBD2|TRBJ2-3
ASSKGTNRLTDTQY
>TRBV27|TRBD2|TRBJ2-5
ASSPWTSGGAQTQY
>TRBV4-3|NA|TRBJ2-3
ASSLGQPGTDTQY
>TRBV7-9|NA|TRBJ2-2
ASTTPGARGYSGELF
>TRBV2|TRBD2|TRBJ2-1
ASEGRLAGVDNEQF
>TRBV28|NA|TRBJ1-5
ASSTDQPQH
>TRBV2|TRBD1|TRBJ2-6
ASSVAGTGGASGANVLT
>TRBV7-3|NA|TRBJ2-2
ASSPVPTGELF
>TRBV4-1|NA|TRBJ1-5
ASSQVSGVSNQPQH
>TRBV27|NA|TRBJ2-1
ASSLSTASNEQF
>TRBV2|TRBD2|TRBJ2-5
ASTGLAGHGGETQY
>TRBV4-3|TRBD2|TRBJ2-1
ASSQDRGLAGYNEQF
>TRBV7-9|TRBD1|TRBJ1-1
ASSQGQGRTEAF
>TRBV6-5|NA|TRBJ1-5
ASRGLYSNQPQH
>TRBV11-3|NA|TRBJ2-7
ASSLVAGEQY
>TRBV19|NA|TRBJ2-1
ASSGGASASYNEQF
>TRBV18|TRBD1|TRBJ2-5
ASSSTQGTGTQY
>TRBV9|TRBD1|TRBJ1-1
ASSVEGQGNTEAF
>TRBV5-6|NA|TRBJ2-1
ASSLINEQF
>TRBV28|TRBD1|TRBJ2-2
AAGGEGLRELF
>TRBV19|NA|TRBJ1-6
ASAGAHSYNSPLH
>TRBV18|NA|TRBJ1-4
ASSSQGTEKLF
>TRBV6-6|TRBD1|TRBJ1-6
ASSSDRGDSPLH
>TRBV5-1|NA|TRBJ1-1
ASSFIENTEAF
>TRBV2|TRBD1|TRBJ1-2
ASSEGAGQANYGYT
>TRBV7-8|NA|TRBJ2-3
ASSPLAGRNTDTQY
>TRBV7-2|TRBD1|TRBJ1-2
ASNYPQGYRGYT
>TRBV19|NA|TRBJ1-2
ASSITGTGDGYT